This T cell receptor (beta chain) was sequenced for a study of regulatory T cells in long-lasting Graves disease. Points from the study as a whole: Those with persistent disease had in common more public clonotypes (more than 2,500) than new patients (roughly 970).

This clonotype was seen at least ten times. Its specificity is unknown. Building of the TCR beta libraries involved iRepertoire HTBI primers and Arm-PCR of CDR3 regions. Each CDR3 protein gets one entry after TCRdb re-called the multiplex PCR reads with MiXCR. The table shows over 500,000 distinct CDR3 sequences, with 16% occurring only once. Germline CDR1 and CDR2: MNHEY and SVGEGT. This CDR3 contains 12 residues. Deletions cut 6 bases from V and 10 bases from J, with 13 bases between. Sample time point: newly diagnosed GD, antithyroid drugs for less than 3 months. RNA extracted from PBMCs served as the sequencing template. As collected, the peripheral blood samples measured about 9.2 milliliters each and went into EDTA tubes. A further study also used this sample, focusing on T cells in Graves' hyperthyroidism and ophthalmopathy. From that second work: Over 18 months, lack of ophthalmopathy progression marked Graves' hyperthyroidism as stable.

This receptor was obtained from a young man with Graves disease. The source was peripheral blood mononuclear cells (PBMCs), collected at new diagnosis, from a patient treated with antithyroid drugs. The gene calls are TRBV6-2 or TRBV6-3 and TRBJ2-1; the D is unclear. In DNA, the CDR3 is TGTGCCAGCAGCATCGTAGGCAGAGAGCAGTTCTTC. This translates into CASSIVGREQFF.